The rows below give T cell receptor beta chains drawn from one sample of a study of neoadjuvant anti-PD-1 for oral cavity cancer. Data came from immunoSEQ multiplex PCR; TCRdb stores just in-frame clones and leaves some out. The data hold roughly 60,000 clones, with 65% to 85% observed a single time. The source material was PBMCs, sampled before nivolumab (anti-PD-1) treatment. Every receptor here comes from a person between 40 and 79 years old with oral cavity squamous cell carcinoma. The CDR3 runs from the conserved cysteine through the conserved F or W. The D gene is left open where the match is weak. Not all rows give a size; the values are once, few, many and, for expanded clones, a class.

d_call j_call clone_size v_call cdr3_nt cdr3_aa
- TRBJ2-3 medium-sized TRBV6-5 TGTGCCAGCAGAGAGGACAGAGATTACACAGATACGCAGTATTTT CASREDRDYTDTQYF
- TRBJ2-7 - TRBV7-7 TGTGCTAGCAGCCCGACAGTATACTCCTACGAGCAGTACTTC CASSPTVYSYEQYF
TRBD2 TRBJ2-1 few TRBV2 TGTGCCAGCAGTCCACTAGCGGGAGTAAATGAGCAGTTCTTC CASSPLAGVNEQFF
TRBD1 TRBJ1-6 few TRBV6-5 TGTGCCAGCAGTCGACAGGGGTGGTCGGGAACACCCCTCCACTTT CASSRQGWSGTPLHF
- TRBJ2-7 - TRBV28 TGTGCCAGCGGCCCTGGGGGCGGCGAGCAGTACTTC CASGPGGGEQYF
- TRBJ2-7 - TRBV5-4 TGTGCCAGCAGCTTGGAAACATTGGACGTCGAGCAGTACTTC CASSLETLDVEQYF
- TRBJ1-2 - TRBV5-6 TGTGCCAGCAGCTTGGGGTCCGGTTACCGAAACTATGGCTACACCTTC CASSLGSGYRNYGYTF
- TRBJ1-2 - TRBV12-5 TGTGCTAGTGGTCGGACCCGGGGGCTCCTTAACTATGGCTACACCTTC CASGRTRGLLNYGYTF
- TRBJ2-3 - TRBV9 TGTGCCAGCAGCGGATCCCCCACAGATACGCAGTATTTT CASSGSPTDTQYF
TRBD1 TRBJ1-5 - TRBV6-1 TGTGCCAGCACTGACAGGGTCGATCAGCCCCAGCATTTT CASTDRVDQPQHF
TRBD1 TRBJ2-7 - TRBV11-1 TGTGCCAGCAGCTGGGGAAGGACAGGGGGCAACGAGCAGTACTTC CASSWGRTGGNEQYF
- TRBJ2-7 few TRBV5-1 TGCGCCAGCAGCCGCGGGTTCTACGAGCAGTACTTC CASSRGFYEQYF
- TRBJ2-1 - TRBV7-2 TGTGCCAGCAGCCAAGGACCTTCTAACAATGAGCAGTTCTTC CASSQGPSNNEQFF
TRBD1 TRBJ2-1 few TRBV4-2 TGTGCCAGCGGACAGGGTAATGAGCAGTTCTTC CASGQGNEQFF
- TRBJ1-5 - TRBV5-5 TGTGCCAGCAGCTTGCAGGTAGGGCAGGGGTATAGCAATCAGCCCCAGCATTTT CASSLQVGQGYSNQPQHF
- TRBJ2-7 - TRBV27 TGTGCCAGCCGAGACGGCTACGAGCAGTACTTC CASRDGYEQYF
TRBD1 TRBJ1-1 once TRBV27 TGTGCCAGGCCGGGACAGACGATTAACACTGAAGCTTTCTTT CARPGQTINTEAFF
- TRBJ1-1 once TRBV5-1 TGCGCCAGCAGCCTCTCGAGGGAAGTCAACACTGAAGCTTTCTTT CASSLSREVNTEAFF
- TRBJ1-2 once TRBV5-1 TGCGCCAGCAGCCCCGACAGGAACTATGGCTACACCTTC CASSPDRNYGYTF
TRBD1 TRBJ1-1 - TRBV30 TGTGCCTGGAGTGTTAGGGGGCGGACTGAAGCTTTCTTT CAWSVRGRTEAFF
- TRBJ1-4 - TRBV18 TGTGCCAGCTCACCACCCGGGGGTATGGAAGAAAAACTGTTTTTT CASSPPGGMEEKLFF
- TRBJ2-1 few TRBV10-2 TGCGCCAGCAGTGCCGACTGGGGGTCTGAGCAGTTCTTC CASSADWGSEQFF
- TRBJ1-6 - TRBV6-6 TGTGCCAGCAGTTACCCCGGGGGGAGTTCACCCCTCCACTTT CASSYPGGSSPLHF
- TRBJ2-1 - TRBV9 TGTGCCAGCAGCGGGAGCCATTCCGGGACCTTCAAGCAGTTCTTC CASSGSHSGTFKQFF
- TRBJ2-5 - TRBV5-8 TGTGCCAGCAGCTCCGGGGTGTTACAAGAGACCCAGTACTTC CASSSGVLQETQYF
- TRBJ1-1 - TRBV7-2 TGTGCCAGCAGCTGGGGGGGGAACACTGAAGCTTTCTTT CASSWGGNTEAFF
TRBD1 TRBJ1-2 few TRBV18 TGTGCCAGCTCCCCCGGGGGAAGGACAGGGTCGGATGGCTACACCTTC CASSPGGRTGSDGYTF
TRBD1 TRBJ2-2 once TRBV10-2 TGCGCCAGCAAGGGACAGGGAATGTCCGGGGAGCTGTTTTTT CASKGQGMSGELFF
- TRBJ2-2 - TRBV5-1 TGCGCCAGCAGCTTGACAACCACCGGGGAGCTGTTTTTT CASSLTTTGELFF
- TRBJ1-1 - TRBV5-1 TGCGCCAGCAGCGCACGGCAGGGTGGGGGCACTGAAGCTTTCTTT CASSARQGGGTEAFF
TRBD1 TRBJ2-7 once TRBV7-9 TGTGCCAGCAGCACCCAGACAGGGGGCCAGCGGGGCGCGGCCTACGAGCAGTACTTC CASSTQTGGQRGAAYEQYF
- TRBJ2-7 few TRBV10-1 TGCGCCAGCAGTGAGTCCCAGAGGGGCAGGAGCGAGCAGTACTTC CASSESQRGRSEQYF
TRBD1 TRBJ1-3 few TRBV15 TGTGCCACCAGCATCGACAGGGGGTCTGGAAACACCATATATTTT CATSIDRGSGNTIYF
TRBD2 TRBJ2-7 - TRBV9 TGTGCCAGCAGCGACCGGGGGACTAGCAAGGAGCAGTACTTC CASSDRGTSKEQYF
TRBD1 TRBJ1-1 - TRBV29-1 TGCAGCGTTGTCCACGGTTTAGGGACAGGGAATTGGATTGAAGCTTTCTTT CSVVHGLGTGNWIEAFF
- TRBJ2-3 - TRBV7-8 TGTGCCAGCAGCCTCTCCCCACTAGCCACAGATACGCAGTATTTT CASSLSPLATDTQYF
TRBD1 TRBJ2-7 - TRBV19 TGTGCCAGTAGTCTAGGAACAGGGGGCGGCTACGAGCAGTACTTC CASSLGTGGGYEQYF
TRBD2 TRBJ2-7 - TRBV2 TGTGCCAGCTGGTTTAGCGGGAGTCTAGCCCACTTC CASWFSGSLAHF
- TRBJ1-1 - TRBV15 TGTGCCACCAGCAGACAGGGGTTGAACACTGAAGCTTTCTTT CATSRQGLNTEAFF
- TRBJ1-5 few TRBV2 TGTGCCAGCAGTGGTGGGCAGCTTCATCAGCCCCAGCATTTT CASSGGQLHQPQHF
- TRBJ2-5 few TRBV19 TGTGCCAGTACCCCGCGGGGGAGGGGGGAGACCCAGTACTTC CASTPRGRGETQYF
- TRBJ2-7 - TRBV7-9 TGTGCCAGCGAAAGGGATTCTTACGAGCAGTACTTC CASERDSYEQYF
- TRBJ1-2 - TRBV5-6 TGTGCCAGCAGCTTGGAAGGGTTGCCCCGTGGCTACACCTTC CASSLEGLPRGYTF
TRBD2 TRBJ2-5 medium-sized TRBV4-1 TGCGCCAGCAGTCATAATTTGCGGGGGACTGAGACCCAGTACTTC CASSHNLRGTETQYF
- TRBJ1-1 few TRBV19 TGTGCCAGTAGTACACAGGGAAGCACTGAAGCTTTCTTT CASSTQGSTEAFF
TRBD2 TRBJ2-5 - TRBV5-6 TGTGCCAGCAGCAAAGCGGGAGGTCTAGAGACCCAGTACTTC CASSKAGGLETQYF
- TRBJ1-1 few TRBV6-1 TGTGCCAGCAGTGAGGGGGACACGAACACTGAAGCTTTCTTT CASSEGDTNTEAFF
- TRBJ2-1 - TRBV19 TGTGCCAGTATTGGTAAGAGCGGGGAGCAGTTCTTC CASIGKSGEQFF